These 29 T cell receptor beta chains were all obtained from the same sample, sequenced in a study of shared clonotypes between healthy human individuals. The assay was immunoSEQ multiplex PCR, and TCRdb's table has in-frame clones only and misses some. The sample gives 2 million to 3 million clones, 80% to 95% of which show up once; 0.36% is in the top ten. The sample comprised naive CD4+ T cells from PBMCs. Noted subset: CD45RA+ positively selected. The receptor source for this set is a man younger than 35 in good health. Some clones in this sample may be carry-over from other donors' samples.

V gene TRBV5-4 combines with J gene TRBJ1-4; D ambiguous. CDR1 is SGHNT and CDR2 is YYREEE in the germline V gene (reference sequence). Trimming cost V 6 bases and J 7 bases, with 13 bases left between them. There are 13 residues in the CDR3. CDR3 bases: TGTGCCAGCAACAAAGACACGTCTGAAAAACTGTTTTTT. Its translation is CASNKDTSEKLFF.

The chain joins TRBV2 to TRBJ2-7; D is undetermined. Deletions cut 7 bases from V and 4 bases from J, with 8 bases between. CDR3 length equals 11 residues. The germline V gene encodes CDR1 SNHLY and CDR2 FYNNEI. CDR3 region: CASTPVYEQYF. The CDR3 DNA follows: TGTGCCAGCACCCCAGTATACGAGCAGTACTTC.

V gene TRBV6-1 combines with J gene TRBJ1-5; the match to TRBD1 covers 7 bases. The length of the CDR3 is 14 residues. Germline V lookup: CDR1 MNHNS, CDR2 SASEGT. V was pared by 3 bases and J by 6 bases, with 5 bases of the junction left unmatched. This CDR3 is CASSESRGLQPQHF. CDR3 sequence (DNA): TGTGCCAGCAGTGAGTCGAGGGGGCTTCAGCCCCAGCATTTT.

The chain links TRBV27 to TRBJ1-5, with TRBD1 identical over 7 bases. Unmatched junction bases numbered 8, after V lost 6 bases and J lost 3 bases. The germline CDR1 and CDR2 sequences are MNHEY and SMNVEV (reference sequence). The CDR3 length is 15 residues. CDR3 amino acids: CASSQTGVNNQPQHF. CDR3 nucleotides: TGTGCCAGCAGCCAAACAGGGGTTAACAATCAGCCCCAGCATTTT.

V and J are TRBV7-9 and TRBJ1-1, with D possibly TRBD1 on 5 matching bases. Looked up from germline, CDR1 is SEHNR and CDR2 is FQNEAQ (reference sequence). The V and J ends lost 4 bases and 11 bases respectively, with 11 bases between them. The CDR3 has 11 residues. The CDR3 region is CASSSQGSAFF. Here the CDR3 DNA reads TGTGCCAGCAGCTCCCAGGGTTCGGCTTTCTTT.

This clone was seen just once. J is TRBJ2-1 and V is TRBV5-4; 7 bases line up with TRBD2. The J segment lost 3 bases and the V segment lost 9 bases, leaving 9 bases of the junction unmatched. Germline CDR1 SGHNT, CDR2 YYREEE (reference sequence). The CDR3 loop spans 14 amino acids. The CDR3 here is CATTGGGLYNEQFF. CDR3 in DNA: TGTGCCACAACCGGGGGAGGGCTCTACAATGAGCAGTTCTTC.

This chain uses TRBV5-6 with TRBJ2-1, with 11 bases that match TRBD2. CDR3 length: 16 residues. J gave up 5 bases and V 4 bases, and 8 bases lay outside the gene matches. Germline CDR1 and CDR2: SGHDT and YYEEEE. The chain's CDR3 is CASSVPPGLADNEQFF. In nucleotides, the CDR3 is TGTGCCAGCAGCGTACCGCCGGGACTAGCGGACAATGAGCAGTTCTTC.

The V and J genes are TRBV27 and TRBJ2-5; D ambiguous. The CDR3 is 16 residues long. The V gene lost 3 bases and the J gene lost 5 bases, with 19 bases spanning the gap. From germline, CDR1 is MNHEY and CDR2 SMNVEV (reference sequence). Written as DNA, the CDR3 is TGTGCCAGCAGTTTCTCTTCGGCAGGAGCTCGTGAGACCCAGTACTTC. It encodes CASSFSSAGARETQYF.

The genes are TRBV5-8 and TRBJ2-1; no clear D gene. Trimming pared 3 bases from V and 2 bases from J, leaving 15 bases between. Germline assignment: CDR1 SGHTS and CDR2 YDEGEE. CDR3 size: 16 residues. The CDR3 DNA sequence: TGTGCCAGCAGCTCAACGAACAGTCCCCCCTACAATGAGCAGTTCTTC. Encoded protein: CASSSTNSPPYNEQFF.

The chain links TRBV12-5 to TRBJ2-5; the D gene is possibly TRBD1 (5 bases). The CDR3 is made up of 11 amino acids. Trimming cost V 10 bases and J 4 bases, with 10 bases left between them. The germline V gene has CDR1 LGHNT and CDR2 FRNRAP. The CDR3 coding sequence is TGTGCTACCTCTAGGGGAGAGACCCAGTACTTC. Amino acids: CATSRGETQYF. The variable domain in full, with the rest retrieved from reference TRBV12-5 and TRBJ2-5, is DARVTQTPRHKVTEMGQEVTMRCQPILGHNTVFWYRQTMMQGLELLAYFRNRAPLDDSGMPKDRFSAEMPDATLATLKIQPSEPRDSAVYFCATSRGETQYFGPGTRLLVL.

This clone was seen only a few times. V and J are TRBV4-2 and TRBJ2-7; D gene ambiguous. Looked up from germline, CDR1 is LGHNA and CDR2 is YNFKEQ. The CDR3 runs 9 residues. V lost 5 bases, J lost 4 bases, and 0 bases lay in between. The CDR3 loop reads CASSYEQYF. CDR3 DNA: TGTGCCAGCAGCTACGAGCAGTACTTC.

In regard to this clone: Other DNA sequences in the sample encode the same CDR3. The chain recombines TRBV5-1 with TRBJ2-7; 7 nucleotides agree with TRBD1. CDR3 size: 15 residues. V lost 5 bases to trimming and J lost 2 bases; unmatched junction nucleotides: 10. Germline V gene lookup returns CDR1 SGHRS and CDR2 YFSETQ. The CDR3, as DNA: TGCGCCAGCAGACCCATTCCCGGGACAGCCTACGAGCAGTACTTC. This codes for CASRPIPGTAYEQYF.

CDR3 region: CATGTSTNEKLFF. The CDR3 nucleotides read TGTGCCACTGGGACCTCAACTAATGAAAAACTGTTTTTT. V is TRBV28 and J is TRBJ1-4; D is perhaps TRBD1 (5 bases). CDR3 length equals 13 residues. V lost 10 bases and J 0 bases, leaving 9 bases between the germline ends. From germline, CDR1 is MDHEN and CDR2 SYDVKM.

The chain has TRBV28 and TRBJ1-1; D remains ambiguous. CDR3 length equals 11 residues. Looked up from germline, CDR1 is MDHEN and CDR2 is SYDVKM. V shed 8 bases and J shed 9 bases, with 13 bases lying between them. CDR3 in DNA: TGTGCCAGCCTGCAGGATTGGAAAGCTTTCTTT. This translates into CASLQDWKAFF.

The CDR3 nucleotides are TGTGCCAGCAGCTTGGTTTCAGGGGGCAATCAGCCCCAGCATTTT. Protein sequence: CASSLVSGGNQPQHF. The rearrangement joins TRBV5-8 to TRBJ1-5; the D gene is possibly TRBD1 (6 bases). V lost 0 bases to trimming and J lost 2 bases, with 9 bases between them. The V gene's germline CDR1 is SGHTS and CDR2 YDEGEE. This CDR3 spans 15 amino acids.

V usage is TRBV18 and J usage is TRBJ2-3, with 7 positions matching TRBD1. The germline V gene encodes CDR1 KGHSH and CDR2 LQKENI. This CDR3 comprises 15 residues. The ends lost 4 bases at V and 4 bases at J; junction bases unmatched: 8. The DNA for the CDR3 is TGTGCCAGCTCACTAGAGGGGGCTCGGGCAGATACGCAGTATTTT. Translation: CASSLEGARADTQYF.

Worth noting for this clone: At the DNA level, this CDR3 is encoded by other sequences in the same sample as well. The J gene is TRBJ1-1, the V gene TRBV28; D might be TRBD1 (5 bases). Trimming cost V 4 bases and J 1 base, with 10 bases left between them. The germline V gene encodes CDR1 MDHEN and CDR2 SYDVKM. The CDR3 has 14 amino acids. CDR3 DNA sequence: TGTGCCAGCAGTTCAGGGACGGCGAACACTGAAGCTTTCTTT. This translates into CASSSGTANTEAFF.

This chain joins TRBV5-4 and TRBJ2-1, with TRBD2 matching 9 bases. The CDR3 spans 16 residues. Germline V gene data show CDR1 as SGHNT and CDR2 as YYREEE (reference sequence). J was trimmed by 10 bases and V by 1 base; bases with no gene match: 12. DNA of the CDR3: TGTGCCAGCAGCTTGCCGACTAGCGGAACAGTTGGGGAGCAGTTCTTC. It encodes CASSLPTSGTVGEQFF. The full variable domain, rest sourced from reference TRBV5-4 and TRBJ2-1, is ETGVTQSPTHLIKTRGQQVTLRCSSQSGHNTVSWYQQALGQGPQFIFQYYREEENGRGNFPPRFSGLQFPNYSSELNVNALELDDSALYLCASSLPTSGTVGEQFFGPGTRLTVL.

The chain uses TRBV28 and TRBJ2-4; D possibly matches TRBD1 or TRBD2 (6 bases each). This CDR3 contains 16 residues. Germline loops: CDR1 MDHEN, CDR2 SYDVKM. V was pared by 8 bases and J by 7 bases, with 24 bases between. The CDR3 coding sequence is TGTGCCAGCGAAAAAGGGGGGATGGGGTCGAGGAACATTCAGTACTTC. It yields the protein CASEKGGMGSRNIQYF.

To note about this clone: This CDR3 is also generated by other DNA sequences in the sample. The chain couples TRBV28 to TRBJ2-3; D not resolved. CDR3 length: 11 amino acids. Trimming pared 6 bases from V and 6 bases from J, leaving 7 bases between. The germline V gene encodes CDR1 MDHEN and CDR2 SYDVKM. The CDR3 protein is CASSLPDTQYF. Written as DNA, the CDR3 is TGTGCCAGCAGCCTTCCGGATACGCAGTATTTT.

This clone was recorded once. The sample contains more than one DNA sequence encoding this CDR3. This chain links TRBV6-1 with TRBJ1-2; possible D gene TRBD1, 5 bases. Between the trimmed V and J ends, which lost 4 bases and 4 bases, there was a span of 10 bases. CDR1 is MNHNS and CDR2 is SASEGT in the germline V gene. This CDR3 spans 13 amino acids. The DNA for the CDR3 is TGTGCCAGCAGTGGGGCAGGGATCTATGGCTACACCTTC. Translating gives CASSGAGIYGYTF.

The gene calls are TRBV7-9 and TRBJ2-1; possible D gene TRBD2, 6 bases. V was cut by 1 base and J by 10 bases, with 14 bases left in between. The CDR3 consists of 14 residues. CDR1 and CDR2 (germline): SEHNR, FQNEAQ (reference sequence). The CDR3 reads CASSLDLRGAEQFF. CDR3 nucleotides: TGTGCCAGCAGCTTAGACCTCCGCGGGGCCGAGCAGTTCTTC.

This chain links TRBV11-3 with TRBJ2-7; 8 positions agree with TRBD2. Looked up from germline, CDR1 is SGHNT and CDR2 is YENEEA. J lost 1 base, V lost 5 bases, and 13 bases had no gene match. The CDR3 runs to 17 residues. The CDR3 loop reads CASSRGIGGAISYEQYF. CDR3 nucleotide sequence: TGTGCCAGCAGCCGTGGTATCGGGGGGGCAATTTCCTACGAGCAGTACTTC. The full variable domain, in which reference TRBV11-3 and TRBJ2-7 provide the parts outside the CDR3, is EAGVVQSPRYKIIEKKQPVAFWCNPISGHNTLYWYLQNLGQGPELLIRYENEEAVDDSQLPKDRFSAERLKGVDSTLKIQPAELGDSAVYLCASSRGIGGAISYEQYFGPGTRLTVT.

This chain joins TRBV30 and TRBJ1-6; D is perhaps TRBD1 (5 bases). The V end lost 8 bases, the J end lost 12 bases, and 11 bases lay between the germline ends. Germline V gene sequence: CDR1 GTSNPN, CDR2 SVGIG (reference sequence). The CDR3 has 10 amino acids. The CDR3 DNA reads TGTGCCCTTGGGGGGATACCCCTCCACTTT. Translation: CALGGIPLHF.

This clone was observed once. The rearrangement links TRBV6-6 to TRBJ2-1, with D tentatively TRBD2 (5 bases). The germline V gene encodes CDR1 MNHNY and CDR2 SVGAGI (reference sequence). CDR3 length: 15 residues. The V and J ends lost 7 bases and 5 bases respectively, with 18 bases between them. In nucleotides, the CDR3 is TGTGCCAGCACGAGGGTCTTAGCTAGGAACAATGAGCAGTTCTTC. This translates into CASTRVLARNNEQFF.

J is TRBJ1-1 and V is TRBV4-1, with D perhaps matching TRBD1 (6 bases). This CDR3 region has 14 residues. The V gene's germline CDR1 is MGHRA and CDR2 YSYEKL. Trimming removed 2 bases at V and 5 bases at J, with 12 bases between. The CDR3 region is CASSQQGLRTEAFF. The CDR3 nucleotides are TGCGCCAGCAGCCAACAGGGGTTAAGGACTGAAGCTTTCTTT.

This clone was observed a single time. This sequence joins TRBV5-6 and TRBJ2-7, with D perhaps matching TRBD1 or TRBD2 (5 bases each). The CDR3 sequence is 15 residues long. With 4 bases removed from V and 2 bases from J, the gap between germline ends came to 16 bases. The germline V gene encodes CDR1 SGHDT and CDR2 YYEEEE. CDR3 nucleotide sequence: TGTGCCAGCAGCGCCCGATCTAGGGGAGCCTACGAGCAGTACTTC. It codes for CASSARSRGAYEQYF.

The chain joins TRBV10-1 to TRBJ2-1, with D maybe TRBD2 (6 bases). The CDR3 covers 16 residues. Germline CDR1 and CDR2: WNHNN and SYGVQD (reference sequence). The V end lost 0 bases, the J end lost 2 bases, and 11 bases lay between the germline ends. In DNA form, the CDR3 reads TGCGCCAGCAGTGAGTCAGGCGGGAACACCTACAATGAGCAGTTCTTC. Its protein product is CASSESGGNTYNEQFF.

CDR3 bases: TGTGCCAGCAGTGTAGTGGGCGTCACCGGGGAGCTGTTTTTT. Translation gives CASSVVGVTGELFF. V usage is TRBV6-1 and J usage is TRBJ2-2; D is unclear. This CDR3 region has 14 residues. Trimming removed 4 bases from V and 4 bases from J, with 10 bases in between. Germline V CDR1 and CDR2: MNHNS, SASEGT.